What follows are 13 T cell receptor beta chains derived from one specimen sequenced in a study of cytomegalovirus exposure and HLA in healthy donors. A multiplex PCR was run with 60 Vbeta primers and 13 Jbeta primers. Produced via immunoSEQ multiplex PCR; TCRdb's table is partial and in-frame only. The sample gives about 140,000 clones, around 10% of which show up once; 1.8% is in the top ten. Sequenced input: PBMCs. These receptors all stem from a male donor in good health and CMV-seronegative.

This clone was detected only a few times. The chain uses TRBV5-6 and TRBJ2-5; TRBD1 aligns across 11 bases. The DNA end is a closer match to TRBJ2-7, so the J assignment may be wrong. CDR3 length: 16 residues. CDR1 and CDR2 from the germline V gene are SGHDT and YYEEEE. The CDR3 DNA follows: TGTGCCAGCAGCTTGGCCCCCGGGACAGGGGGTTACGAGCAGTACTTC. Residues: CASSLAPGTGGYEQYF.

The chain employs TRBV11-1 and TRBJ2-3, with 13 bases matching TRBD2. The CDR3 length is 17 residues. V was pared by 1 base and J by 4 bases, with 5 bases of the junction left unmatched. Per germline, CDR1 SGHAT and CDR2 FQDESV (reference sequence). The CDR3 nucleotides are TGTGCCAGCAGCTTAGGCAGGACTAGCGGGAGCTCAGATACGCAGTATTTT. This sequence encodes CASSLGRTSGSSDTQYF.

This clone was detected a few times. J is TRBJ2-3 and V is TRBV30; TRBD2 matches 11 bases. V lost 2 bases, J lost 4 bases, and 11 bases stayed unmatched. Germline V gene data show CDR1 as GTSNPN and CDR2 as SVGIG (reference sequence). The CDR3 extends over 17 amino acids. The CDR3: CAWSLGTSGGAADTQYF. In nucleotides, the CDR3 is TGTGCCTGGAGTTTGGGGACTAGCGGTGGGGCCGCAGATACGCAGTATTTT.

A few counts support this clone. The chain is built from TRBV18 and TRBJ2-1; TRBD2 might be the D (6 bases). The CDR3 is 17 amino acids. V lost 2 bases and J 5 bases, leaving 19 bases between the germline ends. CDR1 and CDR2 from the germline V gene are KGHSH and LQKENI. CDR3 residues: CASSPIRGDGSHNEQFF. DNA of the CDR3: TGTGCCAGCTCACCAATCCGAGGAGACGGGAGTCACAATGAGCAGTTCTTC.

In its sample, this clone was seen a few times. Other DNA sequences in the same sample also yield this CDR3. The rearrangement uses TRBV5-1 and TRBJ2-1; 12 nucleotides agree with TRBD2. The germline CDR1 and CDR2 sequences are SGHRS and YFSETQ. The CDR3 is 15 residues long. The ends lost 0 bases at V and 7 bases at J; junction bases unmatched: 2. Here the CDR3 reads CASSLGLAGVNEQFF. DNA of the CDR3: TGCGCCAGCAGCTTGGGACTAGCGGGAGTTAATGAGCAGTTCTTC.

Written as DNA, the CDR3 is TGTGCCAGCAGTCCCGGACCCAGGCCGGGGGCTTTCTTT. This codes for CASSPGPRPGAFF. The chain recombines TRBV28 with TRBJ1-1; no firm D call. Trimming pared 5 bases from V and 11 bases from J, leaving 18 bases between. The CDR3 length is 13 residues. CDR1 and CDR2 (germline): MDHEN, SYDVKM.

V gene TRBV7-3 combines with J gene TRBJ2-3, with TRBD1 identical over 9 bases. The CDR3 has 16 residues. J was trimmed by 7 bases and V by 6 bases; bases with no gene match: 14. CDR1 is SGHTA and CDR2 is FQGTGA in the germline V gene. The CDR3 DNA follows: TGTGCCAGCAGTCGTATGGGACAGGGCCGTGGGAATACGCAGTATTTT. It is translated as CASSRMGQGRGNTQYF.

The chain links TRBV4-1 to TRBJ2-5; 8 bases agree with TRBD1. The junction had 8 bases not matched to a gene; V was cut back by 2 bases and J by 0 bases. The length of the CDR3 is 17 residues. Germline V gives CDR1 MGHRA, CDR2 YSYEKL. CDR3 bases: TGCGCCAGCAGCCAACCTTGGACAGGGAGGTACCAAGAGACCCAGTACTTC. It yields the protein CASSQPWTGRYQETQYF.

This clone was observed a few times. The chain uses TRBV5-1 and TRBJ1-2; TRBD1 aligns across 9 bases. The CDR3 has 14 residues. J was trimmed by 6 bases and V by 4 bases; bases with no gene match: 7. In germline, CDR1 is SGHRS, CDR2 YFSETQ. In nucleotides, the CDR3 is TGCGCCAGCAGCATCGGACAGGGGACGAATGGCTACACCTTC. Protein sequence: CASSIGQGTNGYTF.

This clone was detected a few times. Written as DNA, the CDR3 is TGCGCCAGCAGCCCTACGGGGGGGAGTATGTCCTACGAGCAGTACTTC. Translation: CASSPTGGSMSYEQYF. The chain couples TRBV5-1 to TRBJ2-7; 8 nucleotides match TRBD2. This CDR3 contains 16 residues. Germline lookup yields CDR1 SGHRS and CDR2 YFSETQ. V shed 4 bases, J shed 1 base, and the junction held 10 bases outside the gene matches.

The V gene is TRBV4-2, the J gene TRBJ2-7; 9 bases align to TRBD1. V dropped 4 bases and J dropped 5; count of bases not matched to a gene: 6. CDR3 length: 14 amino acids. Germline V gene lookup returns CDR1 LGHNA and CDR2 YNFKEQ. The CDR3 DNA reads TGTGCCAGCAGCCTCGACAGGGGGGCCAACGAGCAGTACTTC. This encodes CASSLDRGANEQYF.

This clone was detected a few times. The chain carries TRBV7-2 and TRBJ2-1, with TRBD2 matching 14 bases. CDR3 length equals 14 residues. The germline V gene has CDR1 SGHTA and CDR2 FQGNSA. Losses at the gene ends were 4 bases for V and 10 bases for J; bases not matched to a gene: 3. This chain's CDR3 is CASSSGLAGAEQFF. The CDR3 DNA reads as TGTGCCAGCAGCTCGGGACTAGCGGGGGCGGAGCAGTTCTTC.

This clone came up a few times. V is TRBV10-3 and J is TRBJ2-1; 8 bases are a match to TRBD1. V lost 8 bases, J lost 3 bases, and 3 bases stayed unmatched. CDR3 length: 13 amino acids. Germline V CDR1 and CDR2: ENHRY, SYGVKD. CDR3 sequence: CAIQGADYNEQFF. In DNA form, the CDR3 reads TGTGCCATCCAGGGGGCCGACTACAATGAGCAGTTCTTC.